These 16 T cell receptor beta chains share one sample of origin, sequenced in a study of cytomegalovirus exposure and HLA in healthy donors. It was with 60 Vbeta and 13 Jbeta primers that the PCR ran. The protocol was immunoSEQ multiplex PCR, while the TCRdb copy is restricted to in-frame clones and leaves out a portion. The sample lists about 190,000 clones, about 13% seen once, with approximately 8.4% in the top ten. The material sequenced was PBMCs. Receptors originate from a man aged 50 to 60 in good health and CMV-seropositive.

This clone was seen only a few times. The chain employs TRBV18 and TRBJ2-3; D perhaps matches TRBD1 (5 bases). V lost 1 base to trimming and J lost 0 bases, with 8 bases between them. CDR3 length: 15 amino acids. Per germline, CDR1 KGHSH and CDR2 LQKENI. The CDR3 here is CASSPRQGSTDTQYF. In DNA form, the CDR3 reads TGTGCCAGCTCACCACGGCAGGGTAGCACAGATACGCAGTATTTT.

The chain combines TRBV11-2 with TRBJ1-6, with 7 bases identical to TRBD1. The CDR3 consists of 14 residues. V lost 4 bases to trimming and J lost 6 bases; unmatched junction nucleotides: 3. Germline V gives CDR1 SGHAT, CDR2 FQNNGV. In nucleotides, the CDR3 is TGTGCCAGCAGCTCAACAGGGGCTAATTCACCCCTCCACTTT. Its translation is CASSSTGANSPLHF.

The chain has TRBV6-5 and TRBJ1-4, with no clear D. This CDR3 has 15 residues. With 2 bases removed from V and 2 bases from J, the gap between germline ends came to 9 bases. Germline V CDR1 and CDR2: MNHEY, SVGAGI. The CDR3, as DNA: TGTGCCAGCAGTTACGCAAAAGCCACTAATGAAAAACTGTTTTTT. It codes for CASSYAKATNEKLFF.

CDR3 nucleotides: TGTGCCAGCAGTTCCGACAGTAACTATGGCTACACCTTC. Its translation is CASSSDSNYGYTF. This chain connects TRBV6-6 to TRBJ1-2; D is possibly TRBD1 (5 bases). The CDR3 is made up of 13 amino acids. Trimming took 4 bases from V and 1 from J, leaving 7 bases between them. Germline CDR1 and CDR2: MNHNY and SVGAGI (reference sequence).

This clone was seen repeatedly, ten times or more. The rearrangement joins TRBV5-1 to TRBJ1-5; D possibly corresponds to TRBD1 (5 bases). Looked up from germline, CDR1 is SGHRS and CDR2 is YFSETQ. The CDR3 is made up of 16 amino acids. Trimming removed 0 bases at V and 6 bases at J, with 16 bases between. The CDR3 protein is CASSLGDRQGGQPQHF. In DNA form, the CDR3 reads TGCGCCAGCAGCTTGGGGGATCGGCAGGGTGGTCAGCCCCAGCATTTT.

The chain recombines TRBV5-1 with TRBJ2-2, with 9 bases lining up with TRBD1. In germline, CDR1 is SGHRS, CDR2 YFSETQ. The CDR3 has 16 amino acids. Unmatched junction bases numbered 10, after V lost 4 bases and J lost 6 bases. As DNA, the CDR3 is TGCGCCAGCAGCGGGAACAGGGGGCGCGTATCCGGGGAGCTGTTTTTT. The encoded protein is CASSGNRGRVSGELFF.

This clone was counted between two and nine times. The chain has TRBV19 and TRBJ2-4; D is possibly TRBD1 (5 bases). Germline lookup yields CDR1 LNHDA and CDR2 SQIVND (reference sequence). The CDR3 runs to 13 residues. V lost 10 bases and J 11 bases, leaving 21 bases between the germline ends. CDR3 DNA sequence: TGTGCCATCCAACATCCGGACACTGGGGTTCAGTACTTC. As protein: CAIQHPDTGVQYF.

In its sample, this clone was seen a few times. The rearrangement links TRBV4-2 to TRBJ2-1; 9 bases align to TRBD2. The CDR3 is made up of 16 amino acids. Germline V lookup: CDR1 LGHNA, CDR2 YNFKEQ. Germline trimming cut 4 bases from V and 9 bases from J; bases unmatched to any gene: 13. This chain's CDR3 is CASSPGEDSGGAEQFF. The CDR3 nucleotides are TGTGCCAGCAGCCCGGGGGAGGATAGCGGGGGCGCTGAGCAGTTCTTC.

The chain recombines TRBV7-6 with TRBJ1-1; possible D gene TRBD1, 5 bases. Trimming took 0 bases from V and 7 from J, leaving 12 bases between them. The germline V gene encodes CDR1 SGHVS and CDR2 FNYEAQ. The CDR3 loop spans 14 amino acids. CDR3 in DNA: TGTGCCAGCAGCTTAGCGGGGGGATCCCGTGAAGCTTTCTTT. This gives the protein CASSLAGGSREAFF.

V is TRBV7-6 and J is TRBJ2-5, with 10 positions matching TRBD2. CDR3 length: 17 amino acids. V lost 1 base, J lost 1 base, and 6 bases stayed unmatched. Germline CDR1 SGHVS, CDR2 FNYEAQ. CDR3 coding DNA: TGTGCCAGCAGCTTAGGGGTGATAGCGGGGGGCCAAGAGACCCAGTACTTC. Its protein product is CASSLGVIAGGQETQYF. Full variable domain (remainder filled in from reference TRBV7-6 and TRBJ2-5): GAGVSQSPRYKVTKRGQDVALRCDPISGHVSLYWYRQALGQGPEFLTYFNYEAQQDKSGLPNDRFSAERPEGSISTLTIQRTEQRDSAMYRCASSLGVIAGGQETQYFGPGTRLLVL.

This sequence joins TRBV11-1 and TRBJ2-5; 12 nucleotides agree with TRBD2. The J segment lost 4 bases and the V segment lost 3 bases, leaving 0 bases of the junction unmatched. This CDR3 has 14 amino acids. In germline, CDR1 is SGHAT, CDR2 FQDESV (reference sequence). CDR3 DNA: TGTGCCAGCAGCTTGGGACTAGCGGGAGAGACCCAGTACTTC. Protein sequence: CASSLGLAGETQYF.

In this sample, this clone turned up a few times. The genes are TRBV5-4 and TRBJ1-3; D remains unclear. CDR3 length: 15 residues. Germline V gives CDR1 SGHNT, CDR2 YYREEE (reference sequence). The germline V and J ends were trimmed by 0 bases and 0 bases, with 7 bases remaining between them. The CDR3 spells CASSLAGSSGNTIYF. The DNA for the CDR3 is TGTGCCAGCAGCTTGGCCGGGAGCTCTGGAAACACCATATATTTT.

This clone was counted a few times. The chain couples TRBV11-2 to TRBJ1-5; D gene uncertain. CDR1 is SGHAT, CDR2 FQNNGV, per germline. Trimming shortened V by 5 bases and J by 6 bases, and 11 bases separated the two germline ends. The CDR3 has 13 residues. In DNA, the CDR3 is TGTGCCAGCAGCCCACCGGGTGTTCAGCCCCAGCATTTT. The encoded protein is CASSPPGVQPQHF.

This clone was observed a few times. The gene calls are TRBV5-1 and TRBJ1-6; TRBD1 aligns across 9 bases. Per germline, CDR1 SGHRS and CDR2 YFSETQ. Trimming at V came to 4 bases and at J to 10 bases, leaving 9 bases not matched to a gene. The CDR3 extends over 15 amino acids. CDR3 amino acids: CASSLGQGPGSPLHF. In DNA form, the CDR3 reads TGCGCCAGCAGCCTTGGACAGGGGCCTGGATCACCCCTCCACTTT.

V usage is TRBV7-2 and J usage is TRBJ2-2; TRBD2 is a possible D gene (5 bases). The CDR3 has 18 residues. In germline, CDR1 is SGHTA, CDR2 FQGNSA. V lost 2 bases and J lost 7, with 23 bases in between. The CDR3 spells CASSLWGRGAARGGELFF. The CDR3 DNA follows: TGTGCCAGCAGCTTATGGGGTCGGGGAGCGGCCCGGGGCGGGGAGCTGTTTTTT.

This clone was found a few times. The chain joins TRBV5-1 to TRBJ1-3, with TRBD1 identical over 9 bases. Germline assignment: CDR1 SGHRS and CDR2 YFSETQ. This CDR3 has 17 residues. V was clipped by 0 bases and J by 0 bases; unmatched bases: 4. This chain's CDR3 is CASSLAGTGSSGNTIYF. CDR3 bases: TGCGCCAGCAGCTTGGCCGGGACAGGGAGCTCTGGAAACACCATATATTTT.